These 27 T cell receptor beta chains were all obtained from the same sample, sequenced in a study of blood T cell repertoires in COVID-19. The table came from immunoSEQ multiplex PCR; TCRdb's copy has only in-frame clones and leaves some out. The data contain 75,000 to 80,000 clones, approximately 90% of them singletons. The sequenced material came from peripheral blood. These receptor sequences come from a human donor in a cohort sampled during active COVID-19.

This chain uses TRBV12-3 or TRBV12-4 with TRBJ2-7; the D is unclear. Between the trimmed V and J ends, which lost 3 bases and 3 bases, there was a span of 3 bases. CDR3 length: 11 residues. For the CDR3, the DNA is TGTGCCAGCAGTTTTAGCTACGAGCAGTACTTC. It translates to CASSFSYEQYF.

The chain has TRBV4-1 and TRBJ2-1; 8 bases are a match to TRBD1. Germline-derived CDR1 and CDR2 are MGHRA and YSYEKL. The CDR3 spans 18 residues. Germline trimming cut 4 bases from V and 6 bases from J; bases unmatched to any gene: 17. The CDR3 loop is CASSLRGPGQDPPNEQFF. CDR3 nucleotides: TGCGCCAGCAGCCTCAGAGGTCCGGGACAGGACCCCCCCAATGAGCAGTTCTTC.

The chain combines TRBV27 with TRBJ2-1, with 9 positions matching TRBD2. CDR1 and CDR2 (germline): MNHEY, SMNVEV (reference sequence). V dropped 10 bases and J dropped 9; count of bases not matched to a gene: 10. The CDR3 totals 13 residues. This CDR3 reads CATSWRGGTEQFF. The CDR3 coding sequence is TGTGCCACCTCATGGCGGGGGGGCACTGAGCAGTTCTTC.

The V and J genes are TRBV6-2 or TRBV6-3 and TRBJ1-1; D is perhaps TRBD1 (6 bases). The length of the CDR3 is 15 residues. Looked up from germline, CDR1 is MNHEY and CDR2 is SVGEGT. V lost 2 bases and J lost 5, with 15 bases in between. Here the CDR3 DNA reads TGTGCCAGCAGTTACGAGACAGGATGGGGGACTGAAGCTTTCTTT. Amino acids: CASSYETGWGTEAFF.

This clone was picked up one time. The chain links TRBV5-1 to TRBJ2-7, with a possible D match to TRBD1 (6 bases). This CDR3 region has 15 residues. Germline loops: CDR1 SGHRS, CDR2 YFSETQ. Trimming stripped 0 bases from V and 3 bases from J, with 13 bases between. The CDR3 spells CASSLDQGNYYEQYF. Written as DNA, the CDR3 is TGCGCCAGCAGCTTGGATCAGGGGAACTACTACGAGCAGTACTTC.

The CDR3 loop is CASSLTGGFTDTQYF. CDR3 nucleotides: TGTGCCAGCAGCTTGACCGGGGGGTTCACAGATACGCAGTATTTT. The chain recombines TRBV7-3 with TRBJ2-3, with 7 bases that match TRBD2. Trimming at V came to 3 bases and at J to 2 bases, leaving 5 bases not matched to a gene. CDR1 and CDR2 from the germline V gene are SGHTA and FQGTGA. CDR3 size: 15 residues.

The CDR3 region is CASSSAGQQANYGYTF. The CDR3 DNA is TGTGCCAGCAGTTCTGCTGGCCAACAGGCGAACTATGGCTACACCTTC. This chain uses TRBV28 with TRBJ1-2; D may be TRBD1 (5 bases). Deletions cut 4 bases from V and 2 bases from J, with 17 bases between. The CDR3 loop spans 16 amino acids. In germline, CDR1 is MDHEN, CDR2 SYDVKM.

This clone was seen just once. The V gene is TRBV5-1, the J gene TRBJ2-5; TRBD2 aligns across 11 bases. The V gene's germline CDR1 is SGHRS and CDR2 YFSETQ. The CDR3 consists of 18 residues. Trimming at V came to 0 bases and at J to 1 base, leaving 8 bases not matched to a gene. The DNA of the CDR3 is TGCGCCAGCAGCTTGGCCCTCCTAGCGGGGGGCATCCAAGAGACCCAGTACTTC. This translates into CASSLALLAGGIQETQYF.

This clone was seen just once. The rearrangement joins TRBV5-1 to TRBJ2-3, with 7 bases that match TRBD2. CDR3 size: 15 residues. The trim removed 3 bases at V and 0 bases at J, leaving 4 bases unmatched. Germline-derived CDR1 and CDR2 are SGHRS and YFSETQ. The CDR3 sequence is CASSSTSTSTDTQYF. The CDR3 nucleotides read TGCGCCAGCAGCTCGACTAGCACTAGCACAGATACGCAGTATTTT.

The chain couples TRBV18 to TRBJ1-2, with 8 bases lining up with TRBD1. With 6 bases clipped from V and 4 bases from J, the junction kept 10 bases outside the gene matches. The germline V gene has CDR1 KGHSH and CDR2 LQKENI. The CDR3 runs to 15 residues. CDR3 protein: CASSDLTGTGYGYTF. The CDR3 nucleotides are TGTGCCAGCTCCGATCTCACCGGGACAGGCTATGGCTACACCTTC. Full variable domain (missing parts from reference TRBV18 and TRBJ1-2): NAGVMQNPRHLVRRRGQEARLRCSPMKGHSHVYWYRQLPEEGLKFMVYLQKENIIDESGMPKERFSAEFPKEGPSILRIQQVVRGDSAAYFCASSDLTGTGYGYTFGSGTRLTVV.

This clone was seen a single time. The chain recombines TRBV6-6 with TRBJ1-5; D is unclear. CDR3 size: 15 residues. CDR1 and CDR2 from the germline V gene are MNHNY and SVGAGI (reference sequence). Trimming left V 2 bases short and J 5 bases short, with 13 bases between. This CDR3 reads CASSYGTLGDQPQHF. CDR3 nucleotide sequence: TGTGCCAGCAGTTACGGAACTCTCGGGGATCAGCCCCAGCATTTT.

This clone was seen just once. This chain connects TRBV28 to TRBJ2-2, with TRBD1 matching 7 bases. Per germline, CDR1 MDHEN and CDR2 SYDVKM. CDR3 length: 16 residues. J lost 3 bases, V lost 6 bases, and 10 bases had no gene match. Written as DNA, the CDR3 is TGTGCCAGCAGATATGACAGGGTCTCAGACACCGGGGAGCTGTTTTTT. This gives the protein CASRYDRVSDTGELFF.

The chain recombines TRBV6-2 or TRBV6-3 with TRBJ1-2; TRBD1 matches 10 bases. J gave up 2 bases and V 6 bases, and 3 bases lay outside the gene matches. CDR1 is MNHEY and CDR2 is SVGEGT in the germline V gene. The CDR3 loop spans 14 amino acids. The CDR3 DNA reads TGTGCCAGCAGCCGGGACAGGGGCAACTATGGCTACACCTTC. Protein: CASSRDRGNYGYTF.

V is TRBV10-3 and J is TRBJ2-2; perhaps TRBD2 as D (6 bases). The CDR3 totals 15 residues. CDR1 is ENHRY and CDR2 is SYGVKD in the germline V gene. V lost 7 bases to trimming and J lost 2 bases, with 14 bases between them. CDR3 nucleotide sequence: TGTGCCATCACCGACGGGACTGCAAACACCGGGGAGCTGTTTTTT. Its translation: CAITDGTANTGELFF.

V and J are TRBV5-1 and TRBJ2-5; the match to TRBD2 covers 14 bases. This CDR3 has 18 amino acids. J gave up 4 bases and V 6 bases, and 14 bases lay outside the gene matches. Germline V gene sequence: CDR1 SGHRS, CDR2 YFSETQ. The DNA for the CDR3 is TGCGCCAGCACCCCTGGCCTGACTAGCGGGGGGGAACGAGAGACCCAGTACTTC. Its translation: CASTPGLTSGGERETQYF.

The rearrangement joins TRBV5-6 to TRBJ2-2, with 9 bases aligning to TRBD1. Germline loops: CDR1 SGHDT, CDR2 YYEEEE. The CDR3 is made up of 18 amino acids. V lost 3 bases, J lost 0 bases, and 9 bases stayed unmatched. The CDR3 DNA reads as TGTGCCAGCAGCTCATGGACAGGGGTCGGTTCGAACACCGGGGAGCTGTTTTTT. Its protein is CASSSWTGVGSNTGELFF.

The gene calls are TRBV7-2 and TRBJ2-7; tentative D call: TRBD1 (6 bases). Germline CDR1 and CDR2: SGHTA and FQGNSA. This CDR3 comprises 15 residues. The germline V and J ends were trimmed by 1 base and 4 bases, with 14 bases remaining between them. The CDR3 nucleotides are TGTGCCAGCAGCTTAGGAGGTACAGGGCTGTACGAGCAGTACTTC. Encoded protein: CASSLGGTGLYEQYF.

A few counts support this clone. The chain employs TRBV7-2 and TRBJ1-3, with 7 nucleotides matching TRBD1. CDR3 size: 16 residues. The ends lost 1 base at V and 4 bases at J; junction bases unmatched: 7. Germline values: CDR1 SGHTA, CDR2 FQGNSA. CDR3 DNA: TGTGCCAGCAGCTTAGATCCGGGACAGTGGGGAAACACCATATATTTT. It codes for CASSLDPGQWGNTIYF.

V is TRBV7-3 and J is TRBJ1-2, with TRBD1 identical over 10 bases. Germline CDR1 and CDR2: SGHTA and FQGTGA. With V trimmed by 5 bases and J by 4 bases, 7 bases remained unmatched. The CDR3 runs to 15 residues. The CDR3 spells CASSPGGQGSYGYTF. The CDR3 DNA reads TGTGCCAGCAGCCCGGGGGGACAGGGGAGCTATGGCTACACCTTC.

The rearrangement joins TRBV6-2 or TRBV6-3 to TRBJ2-5, with no clear D. The CDR3 contains 13 residues. Germline values: CDR1 MNHEY, CDR2 SVGEGT. V was shortened by 5 bases and J by 5 bases, with 12 bases between the two germline ends. Here the CDR3 DNA reads TGTGCCAGCAGTACCCCTTCCCGGGAGACCCAGTACTTC. Translation: CASSTPSRETQYF.

In DNA, the CDR3 is TGTGCCAGCAGTTACAGGGGCGAAAACGAAAAAGCTTTCTTT. This encodes CASSYRGENEKAFF. The genes are TRBV6-6 and TRBJ1-1; weak D call: TRBD1 (5 bases). V lost 2 bases, J lost 9 bases, and 16 bases lay in between. This CDR3 region has 14 residues. Germline V gene data show CDR1 as MNHNY and CDR2 as SVGAGI (reference sequence).

This clone was found once. This chain joins TRBV6-4 and TRBJ2-3; maybe TRBD1 (5 bases). V was shortened by 10 bases and J by 1 base, with 9 bases between the two germline ends. The CDR3 consists of 12 residues. CDR1 is MRHNA and CDR2 is SNTAGT in the germline V gene. For the CDR3, the DNA is TGTGCCACCATAGGGGGCACAGATACGCAGTATTTT. Translation: CATIGGTDTQYF.

The chain joins TRBV29-1 to TRBJ1-1; TRBD1 might be the D (6 bases). Looked up from germline, CDR1 is SQVTM and CDR2 is ANQGSEA. The CDR3 is made up of 11 amino acids. V lost 6 bases to trimming and J lost 6 bases, with 11 bases between them. Here the CDR3 reads CSVLPGAEAFF. The CDR3 nucleotides read TGCAGCGTCCTACCAGGGGCTGAAGCTTTCTTT.

The chain couples TRBV4-2 to TRBJ1-2; 9 positions match TRBD1. In germline, CDR1 is LGHNA, CDR2 YNFKEQ. The CDR3 runs 15 residues. V shed 4 bases and J 2 bases; nucleotides not matched to a gene: 5. The CDR3 bases are TGTGCCAGCAGCCCAAGACAGGGGGAGAACTATGGCTACACCTTC. This sequence encodes CASSPRQGENYGYTF.

This clone occurred a few times. The chain joins TRBV5-5 to TRBJ2-1; 7 nucleotides align to TRBD1. The germline gives CDR1 SGHKS, CDR2 YYEKEE (reference sequence). Germline trimming cut 4 bases from V and 6 bases from J; bases unmatched to any gene: 13. The CDR3 loop spans 16 amino acids. The CDR3 sequence is CASSPDRTLIRNEQFF. The CDR3 DNA is TGTGCCAGCAGCCCGGACAGGACACTTATCCGCAATGAGCAGTTCTTC.

The gene calls are TRBV7-2 and TRBJ1-6; possibly TRBD1 for D (5 bases). The germline gives CDR1 SGHTA, CDR2 FQGNSA. Deletions cut 5 bases from V and 9 bases from J, with 17 bases between. This CDR3 contains 15 residues. For the CDR3, the DNA is TGTGCCAGCAGCACTCCCCCAGGGTTGGGTTCACCCCTCCACTTT. Protein product: CASSTPPGLGSPLHF.

This chain joins TRBV7-9 and TRBJ1-1, with D possibly being TRBD1 (6 bases). Between the trimmed V and J ends, which lost 4 bases and 11 bases, there was a span of 17 bases. The CDR3 runs to 13 residues. Germline CDR1 and CDR2: SEHNR and FQNEAQ (reference sequence). CDR3 residues: CASSSISGARAFF. The CDR3 region has the DNA TGTGCCAGCAGCTCAATCTCAGGGGCGCGGGCTTTCTTT.